A single sample is the source of the 9 T cell receptor beta chains below, sequenced in a study of cytomegalovirus exposure and HLA in healthy donors. This PCR relied on a set of 60 Vbeta primers and 13 Jbeta primers. Produced via immunoSEQ multiplex PCR; TCRdb's table is partial and in-frame only. The sample spans approximately 190,000 clones; the ten largest clones claim 0.74%. Input material: PBMCs. Source of these receptors: a boy between 5 and 17 years old in good health and CMV-seronegative.

This chain connects TRBV18 to TRBJ2-3; TRBD2 might be the D (6 bases). The CDR3 sequence is 13 residues long. V was trimmed by 6 bases and J by 6 bases, leaving 13 bases between them. Germline CDR1 and CDR2: KGHSH and LQKENI. The CDR3 DNA is TGTGCCAGCTCCGGGGGTTTAGTCGATACGCAGTATTTT. This codes for CASSGGLVDTQYF.

The genes are TRBV7-8 and TRBJ1-2; the match to TRBD1 covers 8 bases. Trimming took 3 bases from V and 3 from J; bases not matched to a gene: 12. The germline V gene encodes CDR1 SGHVS and CDR2 FQNEAQ. The CDR3 runs to 17 residues. CDR3 coding DNA: TGTGCCAGCAGCTTTAGGACAGGGCAGCATCGGGACTATGGCTACACCTTC. This codes for CASSFRTGQHRDYGYTF.

The chain carries TRBV7-3 and TRBJ2-2; 11 bases match TRBD1. Germline CDR1 reads SGHTA; CDR2 reads FQGTGA. The CDR3 runs 15 residues. The J segment lost 7 bases and the V segment lost 4 bases, leaving 5 bases of the junction unmatched. DNA for the CDR3: TGTGCCAGCAGCTCGGGACAGGGGGTAGGCGGGGAGCTGTTTTTT. It is translated as CASSSGQGVGGELFF.

The chain recombines TRBV7-9 with TRBJ2-5; 9 bases map to TRBD1. The J call may be wrong; the DNA end is better matched by TRBJ2-7. CDR1 and CDR2 from the germline V gene are SEHNR and FQNEAQ (reference sequence). CDR3 length: 14 amino acids. CDR3 amino acids: CASSLVGTGYEQYF. The CDR3 DNA reads as TGTGCCAGCAGCTTAGTGGGGACAGGGTACGAGCAGTACTTC.

The chain joins TRBV5-4 to TRBJ1-3; 10 bases fit TRBD1. Germline V gene data show CDR1 as SGHNT and CDR2 as YYREEE (reference sequence). The CDR3 extends over 15 amino acids. V trimming: 2 bases; J trimming: 3 bases; junction bases outside the gene matches: 2. The CDR3, as DNA: TGTGCCAGCAGCTTAGGACAGGGGGTTGGAAACACCATATATTTT. Encoded protein: CASSLGQGVGNTIYF.

The chain couples TRBV5-4 to TRBJ1-6; 7 bases are a match to TRBD1. Germline CDR1 SGHNT, CDR2 YYREEE (reference sequence). The CDR3 contains 12 residues. J gave up 9 bases and V 4 bases, and 1 base lay outside the gene matches. The CDR3 here is CASSPGGSPLHF. CDR3 nucleotides: TGTGCCAGCAGCCCAGGGGGTTCACCCCTCCACTTT. Full variable domain (missing parts from reference TRBV5-4 and TRBJ1-6): ETGVTQSPTHLIKTRGQQVTLRCSSQSGHNTVSWYQQALGQGPQFIFQYYREEENGRGNFPPRFSGLQFPNYSSELNVNALELDDSALYLCASSPGGSPLHFGNGTRLTVT.

The chain recombines TRBV2 with TRBJ2-3; 11 bases fit TRBD2. This CDR3 contains 18 residues. The ends lost 0 bases at V and 0 bases at J; junction bases unmatched: 5. CDR1 and CDR2 from the germline V gene are SNHLY and FYNNEI. CDR3 coding DNA: TGTGCCAGCAGTGAAGCGCTTCTAGCGGGGGGTAGCACAGATACGCAGTATTTT. Its protein product is CASSEALLAGGSTDTQYF. The variable domain in full, completed from reference TRBV2 and TRBJ2-3, reads EPEVTQTPSHQVTQMGQEVILRCVPISNHLYFYWYRQILGQKVEFLVSFYNNEISEKSEIFDDQFSVERPDGSNFTLKIRSTKLEDSAMYFCASSEALLAGGSTDTQYFGPGTRLTVL.

The J gene is TRBJ2-1, the V gene TRBV5-1; possibly TRBD2 for D (5 bases). There are 13 residues in the CDR3. In germline, CDR1 is SGHRS, CDR2 YFSETQ. V shed 0 bases and J shed 10 bases, with 11 bases lying between them. CDR3 nucleotide sequence: TGCGCCAGCAGCTTGGAGGGTCAGCGGGAGCAGTTCTTC. Translation: CASSLEGQREQFF. The whole variable domain, remainder taken from reference TRBV5-1 and TRBJ2-1, is KAGVTQTPRYLIKTRGQQVTLSCSPISGHRSVSWYQQTPGQGLQFLFEYFSETQRNKGNFPGRFSGRQFSNSRSEMNVSTLELGDSALYLCASSLEGQREQFFGPGTRLTVL.

The V and J genes are TRBV6-5 and TRBJ2-7; 10 nucleotides match TRBD2. J was trimmed by 4 bases and V by 10 bases; bases with no gene match: 13. The germline V gene encodes CDR1 MNHEY and CDR2 SVGAGI. This CDR3 comprises 15 residues. CDR3 sequence: CATSPASGGSYEQYF. DNA of the CDR3: TGTGCCACCTCCCCCGCTAGCGGGGGCTCTTACGAGCAGTACTTC.